The TCR beta chain described here comes from a study of blood T cells in healthy people across ages. Combining a sample-barcoded 5' primer with a J-beta primer mix, a second PCR ran for roughly 7 to 12 cycles. TCRdb reanalysed the 5' RACE reads using MiXCR and keeps one entry per CDR3 protein. The table shows about 640,000 distinct CDR3 sequences, with roughly 50% occurring only once. The CDR3 length is 15 residues. The V end lost 2 bases, the J end lost 0 bases, and 8 bases lay between the germline ends. The germline V gene encodes CDR1 SGHTA and CDR2 FQGNSA. This clonotype originated in a man between 60 and 75 years old in good health. This chain uses TRBV7-2 with TRBJ1-5; D is unresolved. Specimen: blood. In nucleotides, the CDR3 is TGTGCCAGCAGCTTAACGCACTTTAGCAATCAGCCCCAGCATTTT. Translating gives CASSLTHFSNQPQHF.